This section outlines one T cell receptor (beta chain) sequence together with its context. Its target is not known. The germline V gene encodes CDR1 SGHVS and CDR2 FNYEAQ. This CDR3 contains 13 residues. V was shortened by 2 bases and J by 6 bases, with 7 bases between the two germline ends. Selected positively for CCR7 and CD45RO-negative, naive CD8 cells excluded terminally differentiated effector memory CD45RA+ cells. Profiled with immunoSEQ multiplex PCR; TCRdb holds only in-frame clones, not every one. The profile shows around 640,000 clones, approximately 96% of them singletons. The sample belongs to a study of shared clonotypes between healthy human individuals. Study as a whole: CD8 memory received one plate per donor, CD8 naive two, CD4 memory three and CD4 naive three. Study-wide points: Clonotype sharing levels among donors were expected to vary with sequencing depth.

Sequenced input: naive CD8+ T cells sorted from blood. This sequence was found in a woman aged 25 to 39 in good health. The chain combines TRBV7-6 with TRBJ2-2; D tentatively fits TRBD1 or TRBD2 (5 bases each). CDR3 residues: CASSLPGPGELFF. In DNA form, the CDR3 reads TGTGCCAGCAGCTTACCGGGGCCCGGGGAGCTGTTTTTT.